This TCR beta chain was captured by sequencing in a study of cytomegalovirus exposure and HLA in healthy donors. Study-level points and caveats: Most subjects had HLA-A and HLA-B alleles reportedly predicted accurately by TCR beta sequences.

60 Vbeta and 13 Jbeta primers were used in PCR. Generated by immunoSEQ multiplex PCR, the TCRdb table keeps only in-frame clones and is missing some. The table lists under 200,000 clones, approximately 81% of them singletons, with less than 4.5% in the top ten. Of note for this clone: Its antigen is unknown.

Germline V gene data show CDR1 as LGHNA and CDR2 as YSLEER. Trimming removed 1 base from V and 1 base from J; junction bases left unmatched: 5. The CDR3 is made up of 17 amino acids. The sequence was collected from a man aged 45-60 years in good health and CMV-seronegative. The chain carries TRBV4-3 and TRBJ2-3; 10 positions match TRBD1. The specimen was PBMCs. This CDR3 is CASSQGSGTGGTDTQYF. DNA of the CDR3: TGCGCCAGCAGCCAAGGATCGGGGACAGGGGGCACAGATACGCAGTATTTT.